This entry lists 25 T cell receptor beta chains sequenced from one sample in a study of PD-1 blockade in classical Hodgkin lymphoma. Time point reported: cycle 4 day 1 (C4D1), after about 6 weeks of nivolumab. Each of the patients experienced relapse following autologous stem cell transplantation, and their brentuximab vedotin exposure differed. Using immunoSEQ multiplex PCR, the repertoire was profiled, and TCRdb retains in-frame clones only, with some absent. The sample records approximately 96,000 clones, approximately 94% being singletons. The source material was peripheral blood mononuclear cells (PBMCs), sampled before the fourth cycle of nivolumab. The receptors here all came from a human donor with classical Hodgkin lymphoma.

The chain employs TRBV5-4 and TRBJ2-7; D gene uncertain. CDR3 length equals 16 residues. Germline CDR1 reads SGHNT; CDR2 reads YYREEE (reference sequence). The V and J ends lost 3 bases and 4 bases respectively, with 20 bases between them. This CDR3 is CASSSPSALREYEQYF. The CDR3 bases are TGTGCCAGCAGCTCCCCATCAGCCCTTAGAGAATACGAGCAGTACTTC.

The chain carries TRBV6-5 and TRBJ2-3; tentatively, D is TRBD1 (7 bases). V was shortened by 8 bases and J by 2 bases, with 14 bases between the two germline ends. Germline V CDR1 and CDR2: MNHEY, SVGAGI. The CDR3 has 14 residues. In DNA form, the CDR3 reads TGTGCCAGCGGGCGGGGACAGTTCACAGATACGCAGTATTTT. This sequence encodes CASGRGQFTDTQYF.

The chain combines TRBV10-1 with TRBJ2-7; weak D call: TRBD1 (7 bases). The CDR3 length is 17 residues. V lost 6 bases, J lost 3 bases, and 24 bases lay in between. The germline V gene has CDR1 WNHNN and CDR2 SYGVQD (reference sequence). The CDR3 DNA reads TGCGCCAGCAGATACGGGGGACAGCCCAAAACGCTCTACGAGCAGTACTTC. This codes for CASRYGGQPKTLYEQYF.

The chain is built from TRBV4-1 and TRBJ2-7; 8 bases match TRBD1. The CDR3 consists of 20 residues. J lost 2 bases, V lost 0 bases, and 18 bases had no gene match. Per the germline V gene, CDR1 is MGHRA and CDR2 is YSYEKL. This chain's CDR3 is CASSQDLDRGGVGRTYEQYF. CDR3 nucleotide sequence: TGCGCCAGCAGCCAAGATCTTGACAGGGGAGGAGTAGGAAGGACCTACGAGCAGTACTTC.

The chain uses TRBV19 and TRBJ1-2; possible D gene TRBD1, 5 bases. The CDR3 consists of 13 residues. CDR1 is LNHDA and CDR2 is SQIVND in the germline V gene (reference sequence). Trimming took 8 bases from V and 5 from J, leaving 15 bases between them. The CDR3 spells CASRTEGMYGYTF. In DNA form, the CDR3 reads TGTGCCAGTCGTACCGAGGGGATGTATGGCTACACCTTC.

The genes are TRBV27 and TRBJ2-7; TRBD1 aligns across 9 bases. J was trimmed by 3 bases and V by 2 bases; bases with no gene match: 5. CDR3 size: 15 residues. CDR1 is MNHEY and CDR2 is SMNVEV in the germline V gene (reference sequence). CDR3 in DNA: TGTGCCAGCAGTTTACGGGACAGGGCTGTCTACGAGCAGTACTTC. Translated: CASSLRDRAVYEQYF.

This rearrangement joins TRBV5-1 to TRBJ2-3; the D gene is possibly TRBD1 (6 bases). The CDR3 is 16 residues long. The V gene lost 6 bases and the J gene lost 3 bases, with 20 bases spanning the gap. Germline values: CDR1 SGHRS, CDR2 YFSETQ. The CDR3 is CASTQTRARGTDTQYF. The CDR3 DNA reads as TGCGCCAGCACACAGACCAGGGCAAGGGGGACAGATACGCAGTATTTT. Full variable domain (missing parts from reference TRBV5-1 and TRBJ2-3): KAGVTQTPRYLIKTRGQQVTLSCSPISGHRSVSWYQQTPGQGLQFLFEYFSETQRNKGNFPGRFSGRQFSNSRSEMNVSTLELGDSALYLCASTQTRARGTDTQYFGPGTRLTVL.

The V and J genes are TRBV28 and TRBJ2-7, with TRBD1 matching over 7 bases. The CDR3 has 14 residues. CDR1 MDHEN and CDR2 SYDVKM come from the germline V gene. V dropped 4 bases and J dropped 8; count of bases not matched to a gene: 11. The CDR3 here is CASSWNRGFFKQYF. The CDR3 DNA sequence: TGTGCCAGCAGTTGGAACAGGGGTTTTTTTAAGCAGTACTTC.

The rearrangement links TRBV5-1 to TRBJ2-7, with D possibly matching TRBD1 (5 bases). In germline, CDR1 is SGHRS, CDR2 YFSETQ. Trimming removed 0 bases at V and 5 bases at J, with 9 bases between. CDR3 length: 13 residues. CDR3 nucleotide sequence: TGCGCCAGCAGCTTGGCAGGGTCCAACGAGCAGTACTTC. Translated, it gives CASSLAGSNEQYF.

The rearrangement uses TRBV4-1 and TRBJ1-5, with 7 bases lining up with TRBD1. CDR1 is MGHRA, CDR2 YSYEKL, per germline. With 3 bases clipped from V and 7 bases from J, the junction kept 9 bases outside the gene matches. CDR3 size: 15 residues. CDR3 nucleotide sequence: TGCGCCAGCAGCCACCGACAGGGCGGAAGGCAGCCCCAGCATTTT. It specifies CASSHRQGGRQPQHF.

V gene TRBV28 combines with J gene TRBJ2-5; 7 positions match TRBD1. Germline V gives CDR1 MDHEN, CDR2 SYDVKM. Unmatched junction bases numbered 6, after V lost 3 bases and J lost 2 bases. CDR3 length: 15 amino acids. CDR3 loop: CASSFHGTDQETQYF. The CDR3, as DNA: TGTGCCAGCAGTTTCCACGGGACAGATCAAGAGACCCAGTACTTC. Variable domain in full (rest from reference TRBV28 and TRBJ2-5): DVKVTQSSRYLVKRTGEKVFLECVQDMDHENMFWYRQDPGLGLRLIYFSYDVKMKEKGDIPEGYSVSREKKERFSLILESASTNQTSMYLCASSFHGTDQETQYFGPGTRLLVL.

V is TRBV19 and J is TRBJ2-1; D is unclear. Looked up from germline, CDR1 is LNHDA and CDR2 is SQIVND (reference sequence). The CDR3 is made up of 15 amino acids. Trimming removed 5 bases from V and 0 bases from J, with 11 bases in between. The CDR3 region has the DNA TGTGCCAGTAGTCTTAGCCGGAGCTCCTACAATGAGCAGTTCTTC. Translation: CASSLSRSSYNEQFF.

The rearrangement uses TRBV5-6 and TRBJ2-7; 9 positions match TRBD1. Germline loops: CDR1 SGHDT, CDR2 YYEEEE. CDR3 length: 16 residues. J was trimmed by 5 bases and V by 4 bases; bases with no gene match: 13. CDR3 sequence reads: CASSPTVGTGWDEQYF. CDR3 sequence (DNA): TGTGCCAGCAGCCCCACCGTCGGGACAGGGTGGGACGAGCAGTACTTC.

The chain has TRBV10-3 and TRBJ1-1; a weak D match, TRBD1 (5 bases). Germline lookup yields CDR1 ENHRY and CDR2 SYGVKD. The CDR3 is made up of 16 amino acids. V lost 0 bases and J 1 base, leaving 12 bases between the germline ends. CDR3 sequence: CAISESRKGPNTEAFF. As DNA, the CDR3 is TGTGCCATCAGTGAGTCTCGGAAGGGACCGAACACTGAAGCTTTCTTT.

The gene calls are TRBV28 and TRBJ2-7; 8 nucleotides agree with TRBD2. V lost 2 bases, J lost 1 base, and 4 bases stayed unmatched. Germline CDR1 and CDR2: MDHEN and SYDVKM. This CDR3 spans 15 amino acids. CDR3 region: CASSLGTRWSYEQYF. Written as DNA, the CDR3 is TGTGCCAGCAGTTTAGGGACTAGGTGGTCCTACGAGCAGTACTTC. Full variable domain (rest looked up from reference TRBV28 and TRBJ2-7): DVKVTQSSRYLVKRTGEKVFLECVQDMDHENMFWYRQDPGLGLRLIYFSYDVKMKEKGDIPEGYSVSREKKERFSLILESASTNQTSMYLCASSLGTRWSYEQYFGPGTRLTVT.

The chain uses TRBV5-4 and TRBJ2-7; TRBD2 is a possible D gene (6 bases). The length of the CDR3 is 13 residues. Germline CDR1 reads SGHNT; CDR2 reads YYREEE (reference sequence). The V and J ends lost 4 bases and 6 bases respectively, with 14 bases between them. The CDR3 DNA sequence: TGTGCCAGCAGCCCGCGGGACCTCCGCGAGCAGTACTTC. Its translation: CASSPRDLREQYF.

V gene TRBV5-1 combines with J gene TRBJ2-7, with 11 bases fitting TRBD2. The ends lost 2 bases at V and 5 bases at J; junction bases unmatched: 6. The CDR3 runs 15 residues. CDR1 SGHRS and CDR2 YFSETQ come from the germline V gene. As DNA, the CDR3 is TGCGCCAGCAGCTTAGTGCTAGCGGGAGGCGACGAGCAGTACTTC. Translating gives CASSLVLAGGDEQYF.

The chain carries TRBV28 and TRBJ2-7; tentatively, D is TRBD1 (6 bases). This CDR3 is 15 amino acids long. Germline V gene lookup returns CDR1 MDHEN and CDR2 SYDVKM. Trimming took 2 bases from V and 1 from J, leaving 12 bases between them. CDR3 DNA: TGTGCCAGCAGTTTAGGGGACACTCGATCCTACGAGCAGTACTTC. Amino acid sequence: CASSLGDTRSYEQYF.

This chain links TRBV11-2 with TRBJ1-2; 8 bases map to TRBD1. V shed 3 bases, J shed 2 bases, and the junction held 8 bases outside the gene matches. Looked up from germline, CDR1 is SGHAT and CDR2 is FQNNGV. This CDR3 comprises 16 residues. The CDR3 sequence: CASSFLRGRGNYGYTF. The CDR3, as DNA: TGTGCCAGCAGCTTTCTCAGGGGGCGAGGGAACTATGGCTACACCTTC.

The sample holds one count of this clone. This chain links TRBV11-2 with TRBJ2-5; 10 bases fit TRBD1. Germline CDR1 reads SGHAT; CDR2 reads FQNNGV. The J segment lost 2 bases and the V segment lost 5 bases, leaving 5 bases of the junction unmatched. The CDR3 is made up of 15 amino acids. As DNA, the CDR3 is TGTGCCAGCAGCCAGCGGGACAGGGGACAAGAGACCCAGTACTTC. Protein: CASSQRDRGQETQYF.

The V gene is TRBV5-6, the J gene TRBJ1-2; D perhaps matches TRBD1 (6 bases). Germline CDR1 is SGHDT and CDR2 is YYEEEE. The CDR3 is made up of 15 amino acids. Trimming took off 0 bases at V and 4 bases at J, with 13 bases between the two ends. The CDR3 coding sequence is TGTGCCAGCAGCTTGGTTGCAGGGGTGGGCTATGGCTACACCTTC. As protein: CASSLVAGVGYGYTF.

V gene TRBV5-1 combines with J gene TRBJ1-4, with 7 bases identical to TRBD1. The J segment lost 3 bases and the V segment lost 2 bases, leaving 10 bases of the junction unmatched. The CDR3 runs 17 residues. Germline V lookup: CDR1 SGHRS, CDR2 YFSETQ. CDR3 bases: TGCGCCAGCAGCTTATTCGGAGGGGACAGCTCTAATGAAAAACTGTTTTTT. Translating it yields CASSLFGGDSSNEKLFF. The full variable domain, its missing parts supplied by reference TRBV5-1 and TRBJ1-4, is KAGVTQTPRYLIKTRGQQVTLSCSPISGHRSVSWYQQTPGQGLQFLFEYFSETQRNKGNFPGRFSGRQFSNSRSEMNVSTLELGDSALYLCASSLFGGDSSNEKLFFGSGTQLSVL.

This sequence joins TRBV27 and TRBJ2-5; perhaps TRBD1 as D (6 bases). The CDR3 has 15 residues. Germline V gives CDR1 MNHEY, CDR2 SMNVEV (reference sequence). V lost 2 bases and J 5 bases, leaving 15 bases between the germline ends. CDR3 coding DNA: TGTGCCAGCAGTTTAGGTCAGGGGCCGGGGGAGACCCAGTACTTC. This translates into CASSLGQGPGETQYF.

The DNA for the CDR3 is TGTGCCAGCAGTGAAGTAAGGCTAGCGGGGCCCACCGGGGAGCTGTTTTTT. As protein: CASSEVRLAGPTGELFF. This rearrangement joins TRBV2 to TRBJ2-2, with 9 bases matching TRBD2. The CDR3 has 17 residues. The J segment lost 4 bases and the V segment lost 1 base, leaving 7 bases of the junction unmatched. Per the germline V gene, CDR1 is SNHLY and CDR2 is FYNNEI.

The rearrangement joins TRBV27 to TRBJ1-2, with a tentative D call TRBD1 (6 bases). The V end lost 10 bases, the J end lost 7 bases, and 19 bases lay between the germline ends. Germline lookup yields CDR1 MNHEY and CDR2 SMNVEV (reference sequence). This CDR3 is 13 amino acids long. The chain's CDR3 is CATKGTGKGGYTF. In DNA form, the CDR3 reads TGTGCCACAAAAGGCACAGGGAAGGGTGGCTACACCTTC.